This is a list of T cell receptor beta chains from one sample in a study of regulatory T cells in long-lasting Graves disease. One entry per CDR3 protein results from TCRdb running MiXCR on the multiplex PCR reads. This table has around 230,000 distinct CDR3 sequences, around 20% appearing once. Specimen: peripheral blood mononuclear cells (PBMCs), collected at new diagnosis, from a patient treated with antithyroid drugs. The receptors were sampled from a female donor with Graves disease. Each CDR3 is given with its conserved first and last residue. D genes are given only for firm matches. Not every row has a clone size; where given, it reads once, few, many or a size class.

j_call,d_call,clone_size,v_call,cdr3_nt,cdr3_aa
TRBJ1-1,.,.,TRBV4-1,TGCGCCAGCAGCCCGTTCAGCTTGAACACTGAAGCTTTCTTT,CASSPFSLNTEAFF
TRBJ2-3,TRBD1,few,TRBV5-5,TGTGCCAGCAGCTTGGATTGGACAGGGGTCCCAGATACGCAGTATTTT,CASSLDWTGVPDTQYF
TRBJ2-3,TRBD2,.,TRBV6-2/TRBV6-3,TGTGCCAGCGGACTAGCGGACGACGGAGATACGCAGTATTTT,CASGLADDGDTQYF
TRBJ1-2,.,many,TRBV7-2,TGTGCCAGCAGCTTAAGTCCAGGTGGGGGCTATGGCTACACCTTC,CASSLSPGGGYGYTF
TRBJ2-3,TRBD2,many,TRBV7-9,TGTGCCAGCAGCATAAGGACTAGCGAATGCACAGATACGCAGTATTTT,CASSIRTSECTDTQYF
TRBJ1-2,TRBD1,many,TRBV2,TGTGCCAGCAAGACAGGGGGCGGCTACACCTTC,CASKTGGGYTF
TRBJ1-6,.,.,TRBV19,TGTGCCACAGCCCGCCAGGCAGGGCAAAATTCACCCCTCCACTTT,CATARQAGQNSPLHF
TRBJ1-2,.,many,TRBV12-3/TRBV12-4,TGTGCCAGCAGCGATACAGGGTACTATGGCTACACCTTC,CASSDTGYYGYTF
TRBJ2-5,TRBD2,many,TRBV5-1,TGTGCCAGCAGCACGGGACTAGCGGGAGTTGAGACCCAGTACTTC,CASSTGLAGVETQYF
TRBJ2-2,TRBD2,many,TRBV20-1,TGCAGTGCTGGGCTAGCGGGGTACAACACCGGGGAGCTGTTTTTT,CSAGLAGYNTGELFF
TRBJ2-7,TRBD2,few,TRBV6-1,TGTGCCAGCATAAGGACTAGCGTCCCTGAGCAGTACTTC,CASIRTSVPEQYF
TRBJ1-2,.,.,TRBV7-9,TGTGCCAGCAGCACGCCAGACCCTCAGACGGGGCTCTATGGCTACACCTTC,CASSTPDPQTGLYGYTF
TRBJ2-5,.,many,TRBV20-1,TGCAGTGCTAGAGATGCCGCCCACCCACAAGAGACCCAGTACTTC,CSARDAAHPQETQYF
TRBJ2-7,.,many,TRBV18,TGTGCCAGCTCACTAGCTCCGGGGGCCTCCTCCTACGAGCAGTACTTC,CASSLAPGASSYEQYF
TRBJ2-7,.,many,TRBV4-2,TGTGCCAGCACCCTGAACGGGTACGAGCAGTACTTC,CASTLNGYEQYF
TRBJ2-1,.,.,TRBV11-1,TGTGCCAGCAGCCTGGGTTGGGGGGCGGGAAATGAGCAGTTCTTC,CASSLGWGAGNEQFF
TRBJ1-5,.,many,TRBV2,TGTGCCAGCAGTGAAGGAGAGGGCTATCAGCCCCAGCATTTT,CASSEGEGYQPQHF
TRBJ1-2,.,.,TRBV28,TGTGCCAGCAGACTGAACTATGGCTACACCTTC,CASRLNYGYTF
TRBJ2-7,TRBD1,.,TRBV2,TGTGCCAGCAGCTGGACAGGGGGCTACGAGCAGTACTTC,CASSWTGGYEQYF
TRBJ2-3,TRBD2,many,TRBV6-2/TRBV6-3,TGTGCCAGCAGTTTTCTCATCACCCCGGGACTAGCGGGGATGAACACAGATACGCAGTATTTT,CASSFLITPGLAGMNTDTQYF
TRBJ2-2,.,.,TRBV7-6,TGTGCCAGCAGCCAACGCCCGAACACCGGGGAGCTGTTTTTT,CASSQRPNTGELFF
TRBJ2-2,.,many,TRBV7-2,TGTGCCAGCAGCTTAGTCGGGTTAAGTCCCGGGGAGCTGTTTTTT,CASSLVGLSPGELFF
TRBJ1-3,.,many,TRBV30,TGTGCCTGGAGTCCCGACAGGACCAACTCTGGAAACACCATATATTTT,CAWSPDRTNSGNTIYF
TRBJ2-3,TRBD1,.,TRBV4-3,TGCGCCAGCAGCCTTCGGACAGGGAGAAGGACAGATACGCAGTATTTT,CASSLRTGRRTDTQYF
TRBJ2-7,TRBD2,.,TRBV20-1,TGCAGTGCTAGAGAGGGAGCGGGAGTTTACGAGCAGTACTTC,CSAREGAGVYEQYF
TRBJ2-3,.,.,TRBV19,TGTGCCAGTAGTATCAAGGGTGGCACAGATACGCAGTATTTT,CASSIKGGTDTQYF
TRBJ2-1,TRBD1,many,TRBV6-2/TRBV6-3,TGTGCCAGCAGCCCCGGGACAGGGTCTTATGGTGAGCAGTTCTTC,CASSPGTGSYGEQFF
TRBJ2-5,TRBD1,.,TRBV10-2,TGCGCCAGAGGGGACAGTAGAGAGACCCAGTACTTC,CARGDSRETQYF
TRBJ2-4,TRBD1,.,TRBV4-3,TGCGCCAGCAGCCAAGAGGACAGGGGGGACATTCAGTACTTC,CASSQEDRGDIQYF
TRBJ2-3,TRBD2,many,TRBV12-3/TRBV12-4,TGTGCCAGCAGTCCGCCCACTAGCGGGGGGGATACGCAGTATTTT,CASSPPTSGGDTQYF
TRBJ2-7,TRBD1,few,TRBV28,TGTGCCAGCAGCAAACCGGGACAGGGGTTCCACGAGCAGTACTTC,CASSKPGQGFHEQYF
TRBJ1-5,.,many,TRBV27,TGTGCCAGCAGGCCCATTGGGGGGAGCGGTCAGCCCCAGCATTTT,CASRPIGGSGQPQHF
TRBJ1-4,.,many,TRBV6-1,TGTGCCAGCAGTGAACGGATTCGTGCTGAAAAACTGTTTTTT,CASSERIRAEKLFF
TRBJ2-3,.,many,TRBV29-1,TGCAGCGTTGAAAGCCCGCCCGGCACAGATACGCAGTATTTT,CSVESPPGTDTQYF
TRBJ2-5,.,.,TRBV2,TGTGCCAGCAGGGGACTCAGGGTTGGGGAGACCCAGTACTTC,CASRGLRVGETQYF
TRBJ2-5,TRBD2,.,TRBV2,TGTGCCAGCAGTGTTAGCGGGAGAGCCGGGGAGACCCAGTACTTC,CASSVSGRAGETQYF
TRBJ2-7,TRBD1,many,TRBV11-2,TGTGCCAGCAGCTTAGGCGGACAGGGTTACGAGCAGTACTTC,CASSLGGQGYEQYF
TRBJ1-1,TRBD1,.,TRBV6-1,TGTGCCAGCAGTGACCCCCTGACAGGGAGTACTGAAGCTTTCTTT,CASSDPLTGSTEAFF
TRBJ1-2,TRBD1,many,TRBV27,TGTGCCAGCAGTCCAATAGGACAGGGGGCAGGTGGCTACACCTTC,CASSPIGQGAGGYTF
TRBJ2-1,TRBD2,many,TRBV20-1,TGCAGTGCTAGAGATTTAAAGGGACTAGCGGGGGCTCTTGAGCAGTTCTTC,CSARDLKGLAGALEQFF
TRBJ2-5,TRBD2,many,TRBV7-9,TGTGCCAGCAGCCCCGGGACTAGCGTGCGGGGAGAGACCCAGTACTTC,CASSPGTSVRGETQYF